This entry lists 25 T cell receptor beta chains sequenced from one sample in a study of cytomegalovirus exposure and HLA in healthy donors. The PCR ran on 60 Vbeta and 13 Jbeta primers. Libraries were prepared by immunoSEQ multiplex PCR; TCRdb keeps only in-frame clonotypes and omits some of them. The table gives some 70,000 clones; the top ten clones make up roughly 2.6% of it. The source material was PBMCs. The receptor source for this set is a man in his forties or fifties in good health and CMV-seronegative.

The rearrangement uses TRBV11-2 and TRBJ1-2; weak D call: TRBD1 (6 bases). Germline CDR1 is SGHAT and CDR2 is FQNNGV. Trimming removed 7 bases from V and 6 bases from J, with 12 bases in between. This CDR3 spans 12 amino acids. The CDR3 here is CASNREWNGYTF. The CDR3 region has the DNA TGTGCCAGCAACAGGGAATGGAATGGCTACACCTTC. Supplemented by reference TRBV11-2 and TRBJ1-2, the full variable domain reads EAGVAQSPRYKIIEKRQSVAFWCNPISGHATLYWYQQILGQGPKLLIQFQNNGVVDDSQLPKDRFSAERLKGVDSTLKIQPAKLEDSAVYLCASNREWNGYTFGSGTRLTVV.

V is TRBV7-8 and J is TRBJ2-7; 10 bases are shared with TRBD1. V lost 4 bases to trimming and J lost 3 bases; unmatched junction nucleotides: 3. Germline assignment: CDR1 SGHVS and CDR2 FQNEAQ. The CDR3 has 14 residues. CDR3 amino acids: CASSSRTGGYEQYF. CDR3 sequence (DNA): TGTGCCAGCAGCTCACGGACAGGGGGCTACGAGCAGTACTTC. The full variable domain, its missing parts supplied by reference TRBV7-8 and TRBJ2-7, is GAGVSQSPRYKVAKRGQDVALRCDPISGHVSLFWYQQALGQGPEFLTYFQNEAQLDKSGLPSDRFFAERPEGSVSTLKIQRTQQEDSAVYLCASSSRTGGYEQYFGPGTRLTVT.

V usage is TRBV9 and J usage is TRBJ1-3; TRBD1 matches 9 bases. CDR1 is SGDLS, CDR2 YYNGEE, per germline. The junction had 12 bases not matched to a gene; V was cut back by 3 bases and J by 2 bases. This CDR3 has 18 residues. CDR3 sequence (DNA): TGTGCCAGCAGCGGACAGGGGGTTCGGGGTTACGCTGGAAACACCATATATTTT. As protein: CASSGQGVRGYAGNTIYF.

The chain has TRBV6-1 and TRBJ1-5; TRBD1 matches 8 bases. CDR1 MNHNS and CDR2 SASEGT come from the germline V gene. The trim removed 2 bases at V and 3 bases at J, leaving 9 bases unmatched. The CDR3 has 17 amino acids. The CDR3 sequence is CASSERKGQGFNQPQHF. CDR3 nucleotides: TGTGCCAGCAGTGAAAGGAAAGGACAGGGATTCAATCAGCCCCAGCATTTT.

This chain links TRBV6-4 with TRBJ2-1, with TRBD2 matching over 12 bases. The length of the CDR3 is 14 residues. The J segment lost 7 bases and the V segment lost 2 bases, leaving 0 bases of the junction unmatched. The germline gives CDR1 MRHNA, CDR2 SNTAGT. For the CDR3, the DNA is TGTGCCAGCAGTGACGGGACTAGCGGGAATGAGCAGTTCTTC. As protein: CASSDGTSGNEQFF.

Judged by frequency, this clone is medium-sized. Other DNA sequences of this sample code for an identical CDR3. CDR3 amino acids: CAWSELQGGEEKLFF. The CDR3 coding sequence is TGTGCCTGGAGCGAACTACAGGGGGGAGAAGAAAAACTGTTTTTT. The chain combines TRBV30 with TRBJ1-4; TRBD1 matches 8 bases. V dropped 3 bases and J dropped 8; count of bases not matched to a gene: 11. Germline lookup yields CDR1 GTSNPN and CDR2 SVGIG (reference sequence). The CDR3 is made up of 15 amino acids.

The DNA of the CDR3 is TGTGCCAGCAGCTTAGCGGCGACTTCCAACAATGAGCAGTTCTTC. Translating gives CASSLAATSNNEQFF. V usage is TRBV7-2 and J usage is TRBJ2-1; D remains unclear. Germline CDR1 and CDR2: SGHTA and FQGNSA. Trimming left V 0 bases short and J 5 bases short, with 11 bases between. The CDR3 extends over 15 amino acids.

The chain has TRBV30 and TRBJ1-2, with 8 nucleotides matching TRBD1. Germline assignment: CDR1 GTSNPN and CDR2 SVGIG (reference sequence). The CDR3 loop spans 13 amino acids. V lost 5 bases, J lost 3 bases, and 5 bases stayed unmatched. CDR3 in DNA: TGTGCCTGGTCGACAGGGGATGACTATGGCTACACCTTC. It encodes CAWSTGDDYGYTF.

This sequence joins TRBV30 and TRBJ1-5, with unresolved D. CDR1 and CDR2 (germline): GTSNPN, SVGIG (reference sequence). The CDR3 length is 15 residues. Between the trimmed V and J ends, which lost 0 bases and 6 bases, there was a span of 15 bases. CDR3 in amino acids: CAWSVLPGIGQPQHF. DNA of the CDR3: TGTGCCTGGAGTGTACTCCCCGGGATCGGTCAGCCCCAGCATTTT.

CDR3 coding DNA: TGTGCCAGCAGTTACACAGGGGAGAATGAGCAGTTCTTC. Translation gives CASSYTGENEQFF. The chain combines TRBV6-5 with TRBJ2-1; TRBD1 matches at 7 bases. The V gene's germline CDR1 is MNHEY and CDR2 SVGAGI. Trimming at V came to 2 bases and at J to 7 bases, leaving 2 bases not matched to a gene. The CDR3 is 13 residues long.

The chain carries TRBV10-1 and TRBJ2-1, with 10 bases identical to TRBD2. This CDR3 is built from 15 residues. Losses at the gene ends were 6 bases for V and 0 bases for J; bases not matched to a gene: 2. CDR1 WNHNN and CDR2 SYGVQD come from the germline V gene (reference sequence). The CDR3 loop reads CASSVAGGSYNEQFF. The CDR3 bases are TGCGCCAGCAGCGTAGCGGGGGGCTCCTACAATGAGCAGTTCTTC.

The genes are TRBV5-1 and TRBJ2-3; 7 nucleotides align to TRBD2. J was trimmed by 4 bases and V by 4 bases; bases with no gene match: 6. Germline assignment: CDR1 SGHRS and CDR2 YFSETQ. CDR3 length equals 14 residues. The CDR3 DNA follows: TGCGCCAGCAGCGGCTCAGGGAGGGCAGATACGCAGTATTTT. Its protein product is CASSGSGRADTQYF.

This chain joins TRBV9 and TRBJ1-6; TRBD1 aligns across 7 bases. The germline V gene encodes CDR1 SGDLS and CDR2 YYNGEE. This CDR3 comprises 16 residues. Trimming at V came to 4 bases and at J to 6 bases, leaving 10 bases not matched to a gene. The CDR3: CASSPTTGPPNSPLHF. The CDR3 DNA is TGTGCCAGCAGCCCTACGACAGGGCCTCCTAATTCACCCCTCCACTTT. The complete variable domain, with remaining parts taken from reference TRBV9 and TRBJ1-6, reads DSGVTQTPKHLITATGQRVTLRCSPRSGDLSVYWYQQSLDQGLQFLIQYYNGEERAKGNILERFSAQQFPDLHSELNLSSLELGDSALYFCASSPTTGPPNSPLHFGNGTRLTVT.

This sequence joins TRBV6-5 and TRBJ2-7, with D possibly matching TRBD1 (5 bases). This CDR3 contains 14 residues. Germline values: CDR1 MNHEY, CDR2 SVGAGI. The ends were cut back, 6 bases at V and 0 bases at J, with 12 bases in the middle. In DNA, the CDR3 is TGTGCCAGCAGCCCCCGACAGCACTCCTACGAGCAGTACTTC. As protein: CASSPRQHSYEQYF.

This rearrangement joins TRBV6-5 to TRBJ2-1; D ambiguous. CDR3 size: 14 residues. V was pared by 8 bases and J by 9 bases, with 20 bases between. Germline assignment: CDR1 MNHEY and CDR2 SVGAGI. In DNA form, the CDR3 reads TGTGCCAGCTCCCAAGGCCTCCAGGCGAGTGAGCAGTTCTTC. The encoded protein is CASSQGLQASEQFF.

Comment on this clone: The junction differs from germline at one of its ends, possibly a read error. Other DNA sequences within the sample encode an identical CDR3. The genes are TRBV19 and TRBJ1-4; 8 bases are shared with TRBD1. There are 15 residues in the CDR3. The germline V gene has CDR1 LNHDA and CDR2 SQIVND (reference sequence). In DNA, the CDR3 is TGTGCCAGTAGTCCGCCGACAGGGGACAATGAAAAACTATTTTTT. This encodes CASSPPTGDNEKLFF.

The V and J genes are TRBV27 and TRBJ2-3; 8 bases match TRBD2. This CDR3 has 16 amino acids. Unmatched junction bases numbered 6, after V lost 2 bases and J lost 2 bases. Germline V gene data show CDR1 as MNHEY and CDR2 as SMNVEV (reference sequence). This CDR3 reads CASSLVAGRFTDTQYF. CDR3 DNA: TGTGCCAGCAGTTTAGTAGCGGGGCGGTTCACAGATACGCAGTATTTT.

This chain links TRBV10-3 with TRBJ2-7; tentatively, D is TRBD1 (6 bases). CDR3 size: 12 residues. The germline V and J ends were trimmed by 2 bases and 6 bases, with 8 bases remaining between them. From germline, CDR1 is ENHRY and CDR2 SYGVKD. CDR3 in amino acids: CAISERRGEQYF. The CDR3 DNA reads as TGTGCCATCAGTGAGCGCAGGGGCGAGCAGTACTTC.

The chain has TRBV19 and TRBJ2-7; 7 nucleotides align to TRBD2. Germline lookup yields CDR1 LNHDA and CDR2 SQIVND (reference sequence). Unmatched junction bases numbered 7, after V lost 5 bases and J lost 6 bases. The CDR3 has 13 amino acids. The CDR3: CASSSHGEGEQYF. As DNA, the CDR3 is TGTGCCAGTAGTTCTCATGGGGAGGGCGAGCAGTACTTC.

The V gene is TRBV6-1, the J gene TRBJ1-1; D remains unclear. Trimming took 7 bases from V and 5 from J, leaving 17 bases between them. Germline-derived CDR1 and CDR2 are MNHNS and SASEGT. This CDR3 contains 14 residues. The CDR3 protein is CASISTNYGTEAFF. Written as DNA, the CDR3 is TGTGCCAGCATATCCACTAACTACGGGACTGAAGCTTTCTTT.

CDR3 in DNA: TGTGCCAGCAGCGCACGGGGGGCCCCCGAGCAGTTCTTC. Amino acid sequence: CASSARGAPEQFF. The rearrangement uses TRBV7-3 and TRBJ2-1; TRBD2 might be the D (7 bases). The CDR3 runs to 13 residues. Germline CDR1 reads SGHTA; CDR2 reads FQGTGA. The ends were cut back, 5 bases at V and 10 bases at J, with 15 bases in the middle.

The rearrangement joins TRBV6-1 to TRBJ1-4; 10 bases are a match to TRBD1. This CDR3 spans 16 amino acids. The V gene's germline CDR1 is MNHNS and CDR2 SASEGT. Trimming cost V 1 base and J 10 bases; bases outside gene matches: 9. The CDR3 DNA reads TGTGCCAGCAGTGAAGGACAGGGGGCTTTAGGCGGAAAACTGTTTTTT. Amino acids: CASSEGQGALGGKLFF.

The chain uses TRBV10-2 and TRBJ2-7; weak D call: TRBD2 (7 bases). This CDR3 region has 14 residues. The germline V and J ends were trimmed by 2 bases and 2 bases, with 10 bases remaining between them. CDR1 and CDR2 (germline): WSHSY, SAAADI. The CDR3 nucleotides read TGCGCCAGCAGTGAGCGGGGGGCCGCCTACGAGCAGTACTTC. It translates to CASSERGAAYEQYF.

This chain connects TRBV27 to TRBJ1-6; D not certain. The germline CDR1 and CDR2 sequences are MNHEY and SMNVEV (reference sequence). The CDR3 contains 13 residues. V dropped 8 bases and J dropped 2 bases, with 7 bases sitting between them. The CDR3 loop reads CASGETYNSPLHF. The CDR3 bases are TGTGCCAGCGGAGAAACCTATAATTCACCCCTCCACTTT.

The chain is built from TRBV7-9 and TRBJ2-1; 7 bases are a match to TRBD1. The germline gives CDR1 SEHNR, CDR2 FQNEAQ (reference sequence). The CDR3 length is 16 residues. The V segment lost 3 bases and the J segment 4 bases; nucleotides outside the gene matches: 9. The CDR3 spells CASSFKGQQGYNEQFF. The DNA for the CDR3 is TGTGCCAGCAGCTTTAAGGGACAGCAGGGTTACAATGAGCAGTTCTTC.